This TCR beta chain originates from a study of blood T cell repertoires in COVID-19. Germline loops: CDR1 MDHEN, CDR2 SYDVKM. V was cut by 8 bases and J by 6 bases, with 13 bases left in between. This CDR3 region has 13 residues. The authors' processing: Reference gene primer amplification yielded estimated nucleated cell counts. The method was immunoSEQ multiplex PCR; TCRdb's version includes in-frame clones alone and lacks a portion of them. That table supplies the V and J calls and clone size; D and trimming were determined from the DNA. The sample has more than 400,000 clones, 80% to 95% seen once. The cohort comprised adults aged about 18 to 100 years residing in approximately 25 US areas. Assignment of participants to cohorts was predicated upon participant-reported clinical history.

Sequencing used PBMCs or T cells enriched from blood (not recorded which). The chain joins TRBV28 to TRBJ1-4, with a possible D match to TRBD1 (6 bases). This receptor was obtained from a man aged 18 to 30 who had recovered from COVID-19. The CDR3 sequence: CASLQGPYEKLFF. The CDR3 bases are TGTGCCAGCTTACAGGGCCCATATGAAAAACTGTTTTTT.